A single sample is the source of the 17 T cell receptor beta chains below, sequenced in a study of cytotoxic CD8 clonotypes in ibrutinib-treated CLL. The method was immunoSEQ multiplex PCR; TCRdb's version includes in-frame clones alone and lacks a portion of them. This sample has approximately 170,000 clones, with about 88% found just once. The sample consisted of PBMCs, taken at disease progression, from a patient treated with ibrutinib. The receptors here all came from a human donor with chronic lymphocytic leukemia.

This clone was seen a handful of times. The chain uses TRBV10-3 and TRBJ1-2, with 7 bases aligning to TRBD1. Germline CDR1 reads ENHRY; CDR2 reads SYGVKD. J was trimmed by 3 bases and V by 9 bases; bases with no gene match: 4. The CDR3 extends over 12 amino acids. CDR3: CAIHGTDYGYTF. The CDR3 DNA is TGTGCCATACACGGGACAGACTATGGCTACACCTTC.

The genes are TRBV5-4 and TRBJ2-1, with D maybe TRBD1 (5 bases). The germline gives CDR1 SGHNT, CDR2 YYREEE (reference sequence). The CDR3 runs to 16 residues. V was pared by 4 bases and J by 6 bases, with 20 bases between. The CDR3 is CASSAQGSRIFNEQFF. The CDR3 DNA is TGTGCCAGCAGCGCCCAGGGTAGTCGGATTTTCAATGAGCAGTTCTTC.

The chain couples TRBV4-1 to TRBJ2-5; D is uncertain. The CDR3 has 14 residues. Per the germline V gene, CDR1 is MGHRA and CDR2 is YSYEKL. V dropped 1 base and J dropped 5 bases, with 11 bases sitting between them. CDR3 in amino acids: CASSQGSSIETQYF. In DNA, the CDR3 is TGCGCCAGCAGCCAAGGGTCCAGTATCGAGACCCAGTACTTC.

The chain has TRBV7-6 and TRBJ2-4; D remains unclear. Trimming removed 5 bases from V and 12 bases from J, with 14 bases in between. CDR3 length equals 12 residues. Germline assignment: CDR1 SGHVS and CDR2 FNYEAQ. CDR3 sequence: CASSLSMGPQYF. CDR3 DNA sequence: TGTGCCAGCAGCCTCTCTATGGGCCCTCAGTACTTC.

This sequence joins TRBV5-1 and TRBJ1-1; unclear D gene. CDR1 is SGHRS, CDR2 YFSETQ, per germline. The germline V and J ends were trimmed by 4 bases and 0 bases, with 7 bases remaining between them. CDR3 length equals 13 residues. CDR3 DNA sequence: TGCGCCAGCAGCCCTGGGGTGAACACTGAAGCTTTCTTT. Encoded protein: CASSPGVNTEAFF.

A few counts support this clone. The chain combines TRBV28 with TRBJ1-4; D not certain. This CDR3 has 15 amino acids. Trimming pared 3 bases from V and 7 bases from J, leaving 15 bases between. Germline values: CDR1 MDHEN, CDR2 SYDVKM. This CDR3 reads CASSFWGLAGEKLFF. The CDR3 region has the DNA TGTGCCAGCAGTTTTTGGGGTTTGGCGGGTGAAAAACTGTTTTTT. The entire variable domain, with the rest obtained from reference TRBV28 and TRBJ1-4, is as follows: DVKVTQSSRYLVKRTGEKVFLECVQDMDHENMFWYRQDPGLGLRLIYFSYDVKMKEKGDIPEGYSVSREKKERFSLILESASTNQTSMYLCASSFWGLAGEKLFFGSGTQLSVL.

This chain links TRBV6-5 with TRBJ2-1; no clear D gene. Germline V gene lookup returns CDR1 MNHEY and CDR2 SVGAGI. CDR3 size: 15 residues. Trimming left V 6 bases short and J 2 bases short, with 14 bases between. CDR3 in amino acids: CASRGWAETYNEQFF. The CDR3 nucleotides are TGTGCCAGCAGGGGGTGGGCAGAGACCTACAATGAGCAGTTCTTC.

The chain recombines TRBV29-1 with TRBJ2-7, with D maybe TRBD1 (6 bases). CDR1 and CDR2 (germline): SQVTM, ANQGSEA. V lost 3 bases, J lost 4 bases, and 7 bases lay in between. The CDR3 covers 11 residues. The CDR3, as DNA: TGCAGCGTTGAGAGGGGGTACGAGCAGTACTTC. Encoded protein: CSVERGYEQYF.

The chain employs TRBV28 and TRBJ1-5, with 10 bases lining up with TRBD1. Germline CDR1 is MDHEN and CDR2 is SYDVKM. Trimming cost V 3 bases and J 6 bases; bases outside gene matches: 8. This CDR3 is 16 amino acids long. CDR3: CASSFWTGGIGQPQHF. The CDR3 DNA is TGTGCCAGCAGTTTTTGGACAGGGGGTATCGGTCAGCCCCAGCATTTT.

The chain employs TRBV7-9 and TRBJ2-1; 10 nucleotides align to TRBD2. CDR3 length: 15 amino acids. V trimming: 11 bases; J trimming: 3 bases; junction bases outside the gene matches: 10. Germline CDR1 and CDR2: SEHNR and FQNEAQ (reference sequence). The CDR3 sequence is CASGLAGARYNEQFF. In DNA form, the CDR3 reads TGTGCCTCAGGTCTAGCGGGAGCGCGCTACAATGAGCAGTTCTTC.

The J gene is TRBJ1-2, the V gene TRBV19, with D tentatively TRBD1 (6 bases). The V and J ends lost 4 bases and 4 bases respectively, with 22 bases between them. Germline-derived CDR1 and CDR2 are LNHDA and SQIVND (reference sequence). The CDR3 sequence is 17 residues long. The CDR3 DNA reads as TGTGCCAGTAGTACAAACCCCGACAGGCACATTTTCTATGGCTACACCTTC. Protein: CASSTNPDRHIFYGYTF.

This clone has only one observation. CDR3 sequence: CASSVGGLAGATDTQYF. CDR3 bases: TGTGCCAGCAGTGTGGGGGGACTAGCGGGAGCCACAGATACGCAGTATTTT. V is TRBV6-1 and J is TRBJ2-3, with TRBD2 matching over 14 bases. The V gene end was trimmed by 4 bases and the J gene end by 2 bases; junction bases not matched to a gene: 5. This CDR3 contains 17 residues. The V gene's germline CDR1 is MNHNS and CDR2 SASEGT.

The gene calls are TRBV19 and TRBJ2-6; D gene ambiguous. With 5 bases removed from V and 2 bases from J, the gap between germline ends came to 16 bases. The CDR3 runs 17 residues. Germline CDR1 and CDR2: LNHDA and SQIVND (reference sequence). The CDR3 reads CASSALEFTTGANVLTF. CDR3 DNA sequence: TGTGCCAGTAGTGCCCTAGAATTTACGACTGGGGCCAACGTCCTGACTTTC.

This sequence joins TRBV10-3 and TRBJ1-1; D is undetermined. CDR1 is ENHRY, CDR2 SYGVKD, per germline. CDR3 length equals 14 residues. V lost 0 bases and J 8 bases, leaving 13 bases between the germline ends. CDR3: CAISESGQKLEAFF. In nucleotides, the CDR3 is TGTGCCATCAGTGAGTCGGGCCAAAAACTCGAAGCTTTCTTT.

This chain uses TRBV7-6 with TRBJ2-1; possibly TRBD2 for D (6 bases). The germline gives CDR1 SGHVS, CDR2 FNYEAQ. This CDR3 is built from 13 residues. V shed 6 bases and J shed 8 bases, with 14 bases lying between them. The CDR3 is CASRLGGSDEQFF. The CDR3 bases are TGTGCCAGCAGGCTTGGAGGGAGCGATGAGCAGTTCTTC.

The chain joins TRBV5-4 to TRBJ2-3, with 9 bases fitting TRBD2. CDR1 and CDR2 from the germline V gene are SGHNT and YYREEE (reference sequence). With 0 bases clipped from V and 4 bases from J, the junction kept 6 bases outside the gene matches. The CDR3 is 16 residues long. In DNA, the CDR3 is TGTGCCAGCAGCTTGGTAAATAGCGGGAGTCCAGATACGCAGTATTTT. It specifies CASSLVNSGSPDTQYF.

V usage is TRBV30 and J usage is TRBJ2-2, with D uncertain. This CDR3 has 13 amino acids. Trimming removed 3 bases at V and 4 bases at J, with 9 bases between. The germline V gene has CDR1 GTSNPN and CDR2 SVGIG (reference sequence). CDR3 in DNA: TGTGCCTGGAGCCGAAGTGCCACCGGGGAGCTGTTTTTT. The encoded protein is CAWSRSATGELFF.